These 23 T cell receptor beta chains originate from one sample sequenced in a study of CD8+CD57+ T cells in acquired aplastic anemia. It was patients with CD8+CD57+ cell expansion by flow cytometry who were chosen for sequencing. Investigators profiled TCR beta VDJ and CDR3 from genomic DNA template. MiXCR, run by TCRdb on the reads, gives a single entry per CDR3 protein. This sample has roughly 250,000 distinct CDR3 sequences, with around 82% found just once. The specimen was sorted CD4+, CD8+, or CD8+CD57+ T cells (not recorded which) from PBMCs. The source of these receptors is a human donor with aplastic anemia.

As to this clonotype: One end of the junction fails to match germline, which may point to a read error. The genes are TRBV11-3 and TRBJ1-1, with no clear D. Looked up from germline, CDR1 is SGHNT and CDR2 is YENEEA. The CDR3 has 17 residues. The CDR3, as DNA: TGTGCCAGCAGCGTAGATCTGTCAGCCCTGGTGAACACTGAAGCTTTCTTT. It specifies CASSVDLSALVNTEAFF.

J is TRBJ2-5 and V is TRBV15, with 7 bases fitting TRBD2. The length of the CDR3 is 15 residues. Germline lookup yields CDR1 LNHNV and CDR2 YYDKDF (reference sequence). Unmatched junction bases numbered 8, after V lost 3 bases and J lost 4 bases. CDR3 sequence: CATSSPAGERETQYF. The DNA of the CDR3 is TGTGCCACCAGCAGCCCCGCGGGGGAGAGAGAGACCCAGTACTTC.

This clonotype showed up many times. One end of the junction varies from germline; a read error may be responsible. V is TRBV7-9 and J is TRBJ1-6, with a weak D call TRBD1 (5 bases). CDR1 SEHNR and CDR2 FQNEAQ come from the germline V gene (reference sequence). The CDR3 is 15 amino acids. For the CDR3, the DNA is TGTGCCAGCAGCTTTCAAAGAAGCGGGGGGAGCGATGAGCATTTT. Its protein product is CASSFQRSGGSDEHF.

At least ten counts were recorded for this clonotype. The junction and the germline gene differ at one end; a read error may be behind it. The rearrangement joins TRBV7-9 to TRBJ2-2; 8 bases are a match to TRBD1. The CDR3 covers 18 residues. Looked up from germline, CDR1 is SEHNR and CDR2 is FQNEAQ (reference sequence). In DNA, the CDR3 is TGTGCCAGCAGCCCAGGATTACAGGGGGTTTCGAACACCGGGGAGCTGTCTTTT. Encoded protein: CASSPGLQGVSNTGELSF.

Turning to this clonotype: Because the CDR3's place on the DNA is in doubt, the DNA is left out and the CDR3 is given as listed by TCRdb. The V and J genes are TRBV9 and TRBJ2-7. Germline assignment: CDR1 SGDLS and CDR2 YYNGEE. The CDR3 has 15 amino acids, counting both end residues. CDR3: CASGGAGYIQYFEYV.

This clonotype was recorded at least ten times. V usage is TRBV4-1 and J usage is TRBJ2-7, with D perhaps matching TRBD2 (5 bases). V was clipped by 1 base and J by 3 bases, with 16 bases between them. The CDR3 spans 16 residues. Germline CDR1 reads MGHRA; CDR2 reads YSYEKL. CDR3 amino acids: CASSQVTSSLLYEQYF. The CDR3 DNA is TGCGCCAGCAGCCAAGTTACTAGTTCCCTCCTCTACGAGCAGTACTTC.

The rearrangement links TRBV7-8 to TRBJ1-2, with a possible D match to TRBD1 (6 bases). This CDR3 is 14 amino acids long. V lost 0 bases, J lost 1 base, and 6 bases lay in between. Germline values: CDR1 SGHVS, CDR2 FQNEAQ. CDR3 DNA sequence: TGTGCCAGCAGCTTAGCAGGGGGTAACTATGGCTACACCTTC. Its protein is CASSLAGGNYGYTF.

Remarks on this clonotype: The conserved phenylalanine or tryptophan is not found at the CDR3 terminus, so this likely reflects a read error. V and J are TRBV2 and TRBJ2-2; D gene ambiguous. This CDR3 is built from 15 residues. Germline V gives CDR1 SNHLY, CDR2 FYNNEI. Between the trimmed V and J ends, which lost 6 bases and 8 bases, there was a span of 19 bases. In DNA form, the CDR3 reads TGTGCCAGCAGCGGATTAGGCACAGATACGGGGGAGCTGTTTTCA. Translating it yields CASSGLGTDTGELFS.

In the case of this clonotype: Since no conserved phenylalanine or tryptophan closes the CDR3, a read error is the likely cause. The DNA is left out, because the CDR3 cannot be placed on it with certainty; the CDR3 is given as TCRdb lists it. V is TRBV7-2 and J is TRBJ1-5; TRBD1, the table's D call, was not compared with the DNA. Including both end residues, the CDR3 is 13 amino acids long. CDR1 is SGHTA and CDR2 is FQGNSA in the germline V gene. The CDR3: CASSHTRSGARDE.

The rearrangement uses TRBV7-8 and TRBJ2-3, with D possibly being TRBD2 (5 bases). Trimming took off 4 bases at V and 4 bases at J, with 6 bases between the two ends. Germline V gene sequence: CDR1 SGHVS, CDR2 FQNEAQ. CDR3 size: 12 residues. In DNA, the CDR3 is TGTGCCAGCAGCTCAGCGGCAGATACGCAGTATTTT. Amino acids: CASSSAADTQYF.

Of note for this clonotype: Given the absence of the conserved phenylalanine or tryptophan at the CDR3 end, a read error is likely. The chain recombines TRBV10-3 with TRBJ2-1; D is tentatively TRBD1 or TRBD2 (5 bases each). The V end was cut by 10 bases, the J end by 10 bases, with 29 bases between. The CDR3 spans 16 residues. Per germline, CDR1 ENHRY and CDR2 SYGVKD. The CDR3 DNA is TGTGCCAGCAGGACACCGGGACGAGCGGACCAGGCCGAGCAGTTCGTC. Amino acid sequence: CASRTPGRADQAEQFV.

The V gene is TRBV7-6, the J gene TRBJ2-6, with unresolved D. The CDR3 loop spans 17 amino acids. Germline V lookup: CDR1 SGHVS, CDR2 FNYEAQ. V lost 3 bases and J lost 11, with 23 bases in between. The CDR3 nucleotides read TGTGCCAGCAGCTTGAGTTCCTATAACTCACGGCTCCACGTCCTGACTTTC. This translates into CASSLSSYNSRLHVLTF.

On this clonotype: It is likely a read error, because the conserved phenylalanine at the end of the CDR3 is missing. No DNA is shown, since the ends of the CDR3 on it are uncertain; the CDR3 is the one TCRdb lists. The gene calls are TRBV7-8 and TRBJ2-1; TRBD2, as called in the table, went unchecked against the DNA. The CDR3 spans 13 amino acids, including both terminal residues. CDR1 and CDR2 (germline): SGHVS, FQNEAQ. CDR3 sequence: CASSVAGIPDTQY.

Notes on this clonotype: Compared with germline, one end of the junction differs, possibly owing to a read error. The chain uses TRBV19 and TRBJ1-1; no definite D call. This CDR3 contains 15 residues. Germline V gene data show CDR1 as LNHDA and CDR2 as SQIVND (reference sequence). The CDR3 DNA is TGTGCCAGTAGTATAGATCTGGGAGCCTACAATGAGGCTTTCTTC. Protein: CASSIDLGAYNEAFF.

The CDR3, as DNA: TGTGCCAGTAGTATTTGGGAACTAGCGGGCCTTCAGCGAGCGCATTTT. Translated, it gives CASSIWELAGLQRAHF. The V call is TRBV19, the J call TRBJ1-5, with D unclear. Germline V gene lookup returns CDR1 LNHDA and CDR2 SQIVND (reference sequence). The CDR3 contains 16 residues. Trimming stripped 3 bases from V and 15 bases from J, with 27 bases between.

The chain is built from TRBV11-3 and TRBJ1-6; TRBD1 agrees at 7 bases. The CDR3 spans 15 residues. The J segment lost 5 bases and the V segment lost 2 bases, leaving 3 bases of the junction unmatched. The germline V gene has CDR1 SGHNT and CDR2 YENEEA. The CDR3 loop reads CASSLSGTDNSPLHF. The CDR3 coding sequence is TGTGCCAGCAGCTTAAGCGGGACAGATAATTCACCCCTCCACTTT.

This clonotype is large within its sample. The chain carries TRBV20-1 and TRBJ2-1; TRBD2 matches at 8 bases. V shed 1 base, J shed 7 bases, and the junction held 12 bases outside the gene matches. Germline V gives CDR1 DFQATT, CDR2 SNEGSKA (reference sequence). CDR3 size: 16 residues. In nucleotides, the CDR3 is TGCAGTGCTAGAGCACCCTTAGCGGGACTGTCGAATGAGCAGTTCTTC. Its translation is CSARAPLAGLSNEQFF.

The chain combines TRBV10-3 with TRBJ2-3, with TRBD2 matching over 7 bases. The CDR3 covers 10 residues. The germline V gene encodes CDR1 ENHRY and CDR2 SYGVKD. J gave up 5 bases and V 11 bases, and 1 base lay outside the gene matches. The CDR3 DNA is TGTGCCGGGGGGGAAGATACGCAGTATTTT. Its protein is CAGGEDTQYF.

As for this clonotype: An end of the junction does not agree with germline; a read error may underlie this. The chain employs TRBV7-8 and TRBJ2-3; D not certain. Germline values: CDR1 SGHVS, CDR2 FQNEAQ. The CDR3 consists of 14 residues. The CDR3: CASSFDPGRAAHSF. The CDR3 DNA reads TGTGCCAGCAGCTTTGATCCAGGCCGGGCAGCCCATTCTTTT.

Comments on this clonotype: The junction does not match germline at one end; this may be a read error. J is TRBJ2-5 and V is TRBV9, with 9 bases fitting TRBD2. The CDR3 sequence is 14 residues long. Germline V gene sequence: CDR1 SGDLS, CDR2 YYNGEE. The CDR3 region is CASSAGTSRKDTHF. DNA of the CDR3: TGTGCCAGCAGCGCCGGGACTAGCAGAAAAGATACGCACTTC.

As concerns this clonotype: The conserved phenylalanine or tryptophan normally closing the CDR3 is absent here, so this likely arose from a read error. It is unclear where the CDR3 begins or ends on the DNA, so no DNA is shown, and the CDR3 is as TCRdb lists it. The genes are TRBV12-3 or TRBV12-4 and TRBJ2-3; the table's D call of TRBD1 was not tested on the DNA. The CDR3 comprises 14 residues, both ends counted. CDR3 region: CASSSGGCGYTFYS.

As to this clonotype: Here the CDR3 omits its conserved ending phenylalanine or tryptophan, so a read error is the likely source. The limits of the CDR3 on the DNA are not certain, so only TCRdb's listed CDR3 is given. The rearrangement links TRBV7-3 to TRBJ2-3; the DNA was not compared with TRBD1, the D call given in the table. The CDR3 sequence runs 13 residues, both termini included. Germline CDR1 reads SGHTA; CDR2 reads FQGTGA. The CDR3 sequence is CASGEGGADTPYS.

This clonotype came up many times. The chain carries TRBV4-1 and TRBJ2-1; the D is unclear. The V gene's germline CDR1 is MGHRA and CDR2 YSYEKL. The CDR3 contains 15 residues. V was cut by 1 base and J by 8 bases, with 15 bases left in between. For the CDR3, the DNA is TGCGCCAGCAGCCAAGGGTGGAGCGCGCGCGATGAGCAGTTCTTC. Amino acid sequence: CASSQGWSARDEQFF.